This T cell receptor (beta chain) was identified during a study of metastatic and nonmetastatic thyroid tumors. The overall study: From malignant and benign thyroid patients, repertoires in blood and in tumor or nodule tissue were compared.

The germline CDR1 and CDR2 sequences are MNHNS and SASEGT. There are 12 residues in the CDR3. V was shortened by 10 bases and J by 0 bases, with 7 bases between the two germline ends. Study results and limitations: The reported finding was significantly higher TCR beta diversity in malignant thyroid tumors relative to benign nodules, in blood and tumor.

This clone was seen many times. Its antigen is still unknown. Each patient came to thyroid surgery without any prior treatment (of any kind). Original analysis: Across clinicopathological groups, CDR3 differences served as the basis for building a distant-metastasis classifier for papillary thyroid cancer. TCRdb ran MiXCR on the PCR reads. These V and J calls rely on TCRdb rather than the paper's analysis. The profile shows fewer than 35,000 clones, about a tenth of them singletons. The sample comprised blood. This clonotype was sampled from a female donor with papillary thyroid cancer or a benign thyroid nodule (not recorded which). Some clones in this sample may be carry-over from other donors' samples. The chain recombines TRBV6-1 with TRBJ1-3; D unresolved. CDR3 sequence: CATSSSGNTIYF. In DNA form, the CDR3 reads TGTGCCACCTCGTCCTCTGGAAACACCATATATTTT.